The 25 T cell receptor beta chains below come from one sample, sequenced in a study of T cell responses to AZD1222 COVID-19 vaccine. The method was immunoSEQ multiplex PCR; TCRdb's version includes in-frame clones alone and lacks a portion of them. The sample includes more than 150,000 clones, less than 95% of them seen just once. The material sequenced was peripheral blood, taken on day 0 of AZD1222 vaccination. These receptor sequences come from an adult in good health.

This chain uses TRBV9 with TRBJ1-6, with D perhaps TRBD1 (5 bases). This CDR3 spans 14 amino acids. Germline values: CDR1 SGDLS, CDR2 YYNGEE. V lost 4 bases, J lost 7 bases, and 12 bases lay in between. CDR3 sequence (DNA): TGTGCCAGCAGCTCTCGGGGGGAGAATTCACCCCTCCACTTT. Its translation: CASSSRGENSPLHF. Full variable domain (outside the CDR3, taken from reference TRBV9 and TRBJ1-6): DSGVTQTPKHLITATGQRVTLRCSPRSGDLSVYWYQQSLDQGLQFLIQYYNGEERAKGNILERFSAQQFPDLHSELNLSSLELGDSALYFCASSSRGENSPLHFGNGTRLTVT.

The chain recombines TRBV18 with TRBJ1-1, with D possibly being TRBD1 (6 bases). Germline V gene sequence: CDR1 KGHSH, CDR2 LQKENI. The CDR3 has 13 residues. V was cut by 3 bases and J by 4 bases, with 9 bases left in between. This chain's CDR3 is CASSPTGPTEAFF. DNA for the CDR3: TGTGCCAGCTCACCTACAGGGCCCACTGAAGCTTTCTTT.

The DNA of the CDR3 is TGTGCCAGCAGTTTATTCAACATCTTGGACAATGAGCAGTTCTTC. It encodes CASSLFNILDNEQFF. V is TRBV27 and J is TRBJ2-1; D uncertain. With 1 base removed from V and 5 bases from J, the gap between germline ends came to 12 bases. Per the germline V gene, CDR1 is MNHEY and CDR2 is SMNVEV (reference sequence). This CDR3 spans 15 amino acids.

This clone was observed a few times. This rearrangement joins TRBV25-1 to TRBJ2-5; D is possibly TRBD1 (5 bases). V dropped 6 bases and J dropped 2 bases, with 10 bases sitting between them. The CDR3 is 13 amino acids. CDR1 is MGHDK and CDR2 is SYGVNS in the germline V gene. The CDR3 sequence: CASRTALQETQYF. CDR3 nucleotide sequence: TGTGCCAGCAGGACAGCCCTGCAAGAGACCCAGTACTTC.

The CDR3 reads CSASPGLAMAEQFF. In DNA form, the CDR3 reads TGCAGTGCTAGTCCGGGACTAGCGATGGCTGAGCAGTTCTTC. V gene TRBV20-1 combines with J gene TRBJ2-1; TRBD2 matches 10 bases. CDR3 length equals 14 residues. The ends lost 3 bases at V and 9 bases at J; junction bases unmatched: 8. Per germline, CDR1 DFQATT and CDR2 SNEGSKA (reference sequence).

The chain uses TRBV2 and TRBJ1-3; D gene unclear. Trimming left V 7 bases short and J 0 bases short, with 4 bases between. This CDR3 comprises 12 residues. Germline CDR1 and CDR2: SNHLY and FYNNEI. The CDR3 protein is CASTYSGNTIYF. In DNA, the CDR3 is TGTGCCAGCACCTACTCTGGAAACACCATATATTTT.

This chain links TRBV7-9 with TRBJ2-7; the D gene is possibly TRBD1 (6 bases). The germline V gene has CDR1 SEHNR and CDR2 FQNEAQ (reference sequence). Trimming removed 5 bases from V and 6 bases from J, with 14 bases in between. This CDR3 is built from 13 residues. The CDR3 loop is CASSRTEGGEQYF. The CDR3 coding sequence is TGTGCCAGCAGCCGGACAGAGGGCGGCGAGCAGTACTTC. Full variable domain (remainder filled in from reference TRBV7-9 and TRBJ2-7): DTGVSQNPRHKITKRGQNVTFRCDPISEHNRLYWYRQTLGQGPEFLTYFQNEAQLEKSRLLSDRFSAERPKGSFSTLEIQRTEQGDSAMYLCASSRTEGGEQYFGPGTRLTVT.

The CDR3 is CASSQDGREETQYF. DNA for the CDR3: TGTGCCAGCAGCCAAGATGGCAGGGAAGAGACCCAGTACTTC. The rearrangement joins TRBV14 to TRBJ2-5; D is perhaps TRBD1 (5 bases). Germline loops: CDR1 SGHDN, CDR2 FVKESK. Trimming left V 0 bases short and J 3 bases short, with 8 bases between. The CDR3 has 14 residues.

V and J are TRBV13 and TRBJ2-7; TRBD2 is a possible D gene (5 bases). Germline lookup yields CDR1 PRHDT and CDR2 FYEKMQ (reference sequence). This CDR3 has 15 residues. The V gene lost 3 bases and the J gene lost 3 bases, with 15 bases spanning the gap. CDR3: CASSFSEAGNYEQYF. The CDR3 DNA sequence: TGTGCCAGCAGCTTTTCGGAGGCGGGTAACTACGAGCAGTACTTC.

The chain uses TRBV6-2 or TRBV6-3 and TRBJ2-1; 10 bases fit TRBD2. The germline V gene encodes CDR1 MNHEY and CDR2 SVGEGT. The CDR3 has 17 residues. J gave up 2 bases and V 2 bases, and 6 bases lay outside the gene matches. CDR3 nucleotides: TGTGCCAGCAGTTACGCTAGCGGGAGAACCCCCTACAATGAGCAGTTCTTC. Translated, it gives CASSYASGRTPYNEQFF.

The rearrangement joins TRBV25-1 to TRBJ1-1; D ambiguous. The CDR3 length is 12 residues. V shed 7 bases and J shed 5 bases, with 11 bases lying between them. CDR1 and CDR2 (germline): MGHDK, SYGVNS. As DNA, the CDR3 is TGTGCCAGCACGGATCGAGGGACTGAAGCTTTCTTT. It specifies CASTDRGTEAFF. Complete variable domain (other parts from reference TRBV25-1 and TRBJ1-1): EADIYQTPRYLVIGTGKKITLECSQTMGHDKMYWYQQDPGMELHLIHYSYGVNSTEKGDLSSESTVSRIRTEHFPLTLESARPSHTSQYLCASTDRGTEAFFGQGTRLTVV.

The CDR3 loop reads CASSSGQSQYNSPLHF. The CDR3, as DNA: TGTGCCAGCAGCTCAGGACAGAGCCAATATAATTCACCCCTCCACTTT. This sequence joins TRBV5-6 and TRBJ1-6, with a tentative D call TRBD1 (6 bases). The CDR3 is made up of 16 amino acids. Deletions cut 3 bases from V and 4 bases from J, with 14 bases between. From germline, CDR1 is SGHDT and CDR2 YYEEEE.

In DNA, the CDR3 is TGCGCCAGCAGCCTTGAGATGCGACAGGGTAGTTCCTACGAGCAGTACTTC. It translates to CASSLEMRQGSSYEQYF. The chain uses TRBV5-1 and TRBJ2-7; 7 bases match TRBD1. The ends lost 4 bases at V and 1 base at J; junction bases unmatched: 14. The CDR3 sequence is 17 residues long. Germline-derived CDR1 and CDR2 are SGHRS and YFSETQ.

The chain employs TRBV3-1 (or the pseudogene TRBV3-2) and TRBJ2-1; D may be TRBD1 or TRBD2 (6 bases each). Per germline, CDR1 LGHDT and CDR2 YNNKEL (reference sequence). Trimming removed 4 bases from V and 10 bases from J, with 11 bases in between. The CDR3 totals 12 residues. The CDR3 sequence is CASSPLGGEQFF. The CDR3, as DNA: TGTGCCAGCAGCCCCTTAGGGGGGGAGCAGTTCTTC.

The chain uses TRBV28 and TRBJ1-5; tentatively, D is TRBD1 (5 bases). V was shortened by 2 bases and J by 3 bases, with 8 bases between the two germline ends. CDR3 size: 14 residues. The V gene's germline CDR1 is MDHEN and CDR2 SYDVKM. The CDR3 is CASSLGAANQPQHF. The DNA for the CDR3 is TGTGCCAGCAGTTTAGGGGCGGCCAATCAGCCCCAGCATTTT.

CDR3 DNA sequence: TGTGCCATCAGTGAGGGGACAGGGGGTATGAACACTGAAGCTTTCTTT. It specifies CAISEGTGGMNTEAFF. The V call is TRBV10-3, the J call TRBJ1-1; the match to TRBD1 covers 11 bases. Losses at the gene ends were 2 bases for V and 0 bases for J; bases not matched to a gene: 2. The CDR3 is 16 residues long. Germline-derived CDR1 and CDR2 are ENHRY and SYGVKD.

The V gene is TRBV6-4, the J gene TRBJ2-1, with TRBD1 identical over 8 bases. CDR3 size: 15 residues. Germline-derived CDR1 and CDR2 are MRHNA and SNTAGT. J was trimmed by 9 bases and V by 5 bases; bases with no gene match: 12. Here the CDR3 DNA reads TGTGCCAGCAGTCAGTCCCGGGACAGGTTTGGTGAGCAGTTCTTC. Translation gives CASSQSRDRFGEQFF.

This clone showed up just once. The chain links TRBV27 to TRBJ1-1; 10 nucleotides align to TRBD1. Germline V CDR1 and CDR2: MNHEY, SMNVEV (reference sequence). V lost 1 base and J lost 5; bases outside the gene matches: 10. The CDR3 is made up of 17 amino acids. CDR3 sequence: CASSLYGQTGGLTEAFF. In nucleotides, the CDR3 is TGTGCCAGCAGTTTATATGGGCAGACAGGGGGCTTAACTGAAGCTTTCTTT.

This chain joins TRBV9 and TRBJ2-1; D might be TRBD2 (5 bases). Trimming took off 0 bases at V and 6 bases at J, with 13 bases between the two ends. Looked up from germline, CDR1 is SGDLS and CDR2 is YYNGEE. This CDR3 comprises 15 residues. The CDR3 nucleotides are TGTGCCAGCAGCGTAGAACCGGGGTTACTCAATGAGCAGTTCTTC. As protein: CASSVEPGLLNEQFF.

This clone was detected once. The V and J genes are TRBV7-2 and TRBJ2-1, with 10 nucleotides matching TRBD2. The CDR3 is 15 amino acids. Germline V lookup: CDR1 SGHTA, CDR2 FQGNSA. V shed 0 bases and J 9 bases; nucleotides not matched to a gene: 5. The CDR3 nucleotides are TGTGCCAGCAGCTTAGCTAGCGGGAGGAGAGGTGAGCAGTTCTTC. Residues: CASSLASGRRGEQFF.

V and J are TRBV12-5 and TRBJ2-5; TRBD1 might be the D (7 bases). The CDR3 has 15 residues. From germline, CDR1 is LGHNT and CDR2 FRNRAP. Trimming shortened V by 1 base and J by 4 bases, and 13 bases separated the two germline ends. Here the CDR3 reads CASGLGRQGGETQYF. CDR3 bases: TGTGCTAGTGGTTTGGGGCGACAGGGAGGAGAGACCCAGTACTTC.

This clone showed up just once. The rearrangement uses TRBV6-1 and TRBJ1-5; 8 positions agree with TRBD1. The V segment lost 2 bases and the J segment 3 bases; nucleotides outside the gene matches: 3. Germline V lookup: CDR1 MNHNS, CDR2 SASEGT. The CDR3 is made up of 15 amino acids. The CDR3: CASSEQGANNQPQHF. CDR3 bases: TGTGCCAGCAGTGAACAGGGGGCGAACAATCAGCCCCAGCATTTT.

The rearrangement links TRBV24-1 to TRBJ1-3, with D perhaps TRBD1 (5 bases). The ends were cut back, 3 bases at V and 5 bases at J, with 22 bases in the middle. The CDR3 is 18 amino acids. Germline-derived CDR1 and CDR2 are KGHDR and SFDVKD. The CDR3 DNA follows: TGTGCCACCAGTGATGCCGGAAGGGGTAGGGGAAGTCGAAACACCATATATTTT. Protein: CATSDAGRGRGSRNTIYF.

The chain combines TRBV7-2 with TRBJ2-2; possibly TRBD1 for D (5 bases). Trimming removed 1 base from V and 3 bases from J, with 21 bases in between. This CDR3 has 19 residues. CDR1 SGHTA and CDR2 FQGNSA come from the germline V gene. The CDR3, as DNA: TGTGCCAGCAGCTTAGGAATTTATAAGAGAAGGGGCGACACCGGGGAGCTGTTTTTT. Its translation is CASSLGIYKRRGDTGELFF.

This chain uses TRBV18 with TRBJ1-6, with D tentatively TRBD1 (6 bases). The CDR3 totals 14 residues. Germline-derived CDR1 and CDR2 are KGHSH and LQKENI. V lost 3 bases and J lost 8, with 11 bases in between. The CDR3 DNA follows: TGTGCCAGCTCACCGTCGGGGGCCGATTCACCCCTCCACTTT. Translating it yields CASSPSGADSPLHF.